The next 29 T cell receptor beta chains were all read from a single sample in a study of blood T cell repertoires in COVID-19. TCRdb's table, derived via immunoSEQ multiplex PCR, lists solely in-frame clones and lacks some. The repertoire includes some 270,000 clones, 85% of them detected once, and just over 6.5% sits in the top ten. The sample taken for sequencing was PBMCs or T cells enriched from blood (not recorded which). The receptors originated from a woman in her forties or fifties who had been exposed to COVID-19.

The gene calls are TRBV5-5 and TRBJ1-5; D possibly corresponds to TRBD1 (5 bases). Trimming took off 0 bases at V and 4 bases at J, with 14 bases between the two ends. CDR3 size: 16 residues. Germline CDR1 reads SGHKS; CDR2 reads YYEKEE (reference sequence). In DNA form, the CDR3 reads TGTGCCAGCAGCTTGGGGGGCGGCCCGCTGAATCAGCCCCAGCATTTT. Its translation: CASSLGGGPLNQPQHF.

The chain has TRBV19 and TRBJ1-1; 11 nucleotides match TRBD1. The CDR3 sequence is 16 residues long. The germline V gene encodes CDR1 LNHDA and CDR2 SQIVND (reference sequence). V shed 3 bases, J shed 0 bases, and the junction held 3 bases outside the gene matches. For the CDR3, the DNA is TGTGCCAGTAGTATGGGGACAGGGGGTTTGAACACTGAAGCTTTCTTT. This sequence encodes CASSMGTGGLNTEAFF.

The rearrangement joins TRBV6-6 to TRBJ2-1; D is unresolved. The germline gives CDR1 MNHNY, CDR2 SVGAGI (reference sequence). This CDR3 is 16 amino acids long. Trimming stripped 7 bases from V and 3 bases from J, with 19 bases between. CDR3 protein: CASTQLSSLLYNEQFF. For the CDR3, the DNA is TGTGCCAGCACTCAACTCTCTAGTCTCCTCTACAATGAGCAGTTCTTC.

This sequence joins TRBV6-5 and TRBJ1-2; TRBD1 matches at 8 bases. In germline, CDR1 is MNHEY, CDR2 SVGAGI. V shed 7 bases, J shed 8 bases, and the junction held 6 bases outside the gene matches. This CDR3 is built from 12 residues. In nucleotides, the CDR3 is TGTGCCAGCAAGACAGGGGTCGGAGGCTACACCTTC. It specifies CASKTGVGGYTF.

This clone was seen more than once but under ten times. The genes are TRBV9 and TRBJ2-1, with D possibly matching TRBD1 (5 bases). The V end was cut by 7 bases, the J end by 5 bases, with 13 bases between. The CDR3 extends over 13 amino acids. Looked up from germline, CDR1 is SGDLS and CDR2 is YYNGEE. CDR3 in amino acids: CASSRAPHNEQFF. CDR3 nucleotide sequence: TGTGCCAGCTCCAGGGCCCCCCACAATGAGCAGTTCTTC.

V gene TRBV12-3 or TRBV12-4 combines with J gene TRBJ1-2, with 7 bases aligning to TRBD1. The CDR3 has 13 amino acids. V lost 3 bases to trimming and J lost 6 bases; unmatched junction nucleotides: 4. CDR3: CASSFGTANGYTF. DNA for the CDR3: TGTGCCAGCAGTTTTGGGACAGCAAATGGCTACACCTTC.

The chain recombines TRBV21-1 with TRBJ2-7; TRBD2 is the table's D call and was not checked against the DNA. TRBV21-1 is a documented pseudogene. The CDR3 contains 15 residues. CDR3 DNA: TGTGCCAGCAGCAAAATTCCGGGACTAGGCTACGAGCAGTACTTC. Residues: CASSKIPGLGYEQYF.

The chain couples TRBV18 to TRBJ1-2; D is unclear. The germline V gene encodes CDR1 KGHSH and CDR2 LQKENI. V dropped 6 bases and J dropped 4 bases, with 15 bases sitting between them. CDR3 size: 14 residues. The CDR3: CASSRKAAFYGYTF. In DNA, the CDR3 is TGTGCCAGCTCGCGGAAGGCAGCCTTCTATGGCTACACCTTC. Supplemented by reference TRBV18 and TRBJ1-2, the full variable domain reads NAGVMQNPRHLVRRRGQEARLRCSPMKGHSHVYWYRQLPEEGLKFMVYLQKENIIDESGMPKERFSAEFPKEGPSILRIQQVVRGDSAAYFCASSRKAAFYGYTFGSGTRLTVV.

Note on this clone: At one boundary the junction diverges from the germline segment, which might be a read error. This chain connects TRBV6-5 to TRBJ2-7; TRBD1 matches at 11 bases. The CDR3 extends over 16 amino acids. CDR1 is MNHEY, CDR2 SVGAGI, per germline. CDR3 in amino acids: CTSSYGTGGDRNEQYF. DNA of the CDR3: TGTACCAGCAGTTACGGGACAGGGGGAGATCGGAACGAGCAGTACTTC.

V usage is TRBV2 and J usage is TRBJ1-4; TRBD1 might be the D (5 bases). CDR1 SNHLY and CDR2 FYNNEI come from the germline V gene. Trimming took 5 bases from V and 8 from J, leaving 18 bases between them. This CDR3 has 15 amino acids. The CDR3 here is CASSPGTSEREKLFF. The CDR3 region has the DNA TGTGCCAGCAGTCCCGGGACTTCAGAGAGGGAAAAACTGTTTTTT.

The chain links TRBV28 to TRBJ1-5; D may be TRBD1 (5 bases). Trimming pared 7 bases from V and 7 bases from J, leaving 20 bases between. The CDR3 has 15 residues. Germline loops: CDR1 MDHEN, CDR2 SYDVKM. The CDR3 sequence is CASTLEGWGGQPQHF. Here the CDR3 DNA reads TGTGCCAGCACCCTGGAGGGGTGGGGCGGACAGCCCCAGCATTTT.

The CDR3 sequence: CASAPNRVDTSGANVLTF. The CDR3 region has the DNA TGTGCCAGCGCTCCCAACAGGGTCGATACTTCTGGGGCCAACGTCCTGACTTTC. The rearrangement links TRBV27 to TRBJ2-6; perhaps TRBD1 as D (6 bases). CDR1 and CDR2 (germline): MNHEY, SMNVEV (reference sequence). This CDR3 contains 18 residues. Trimming pared 8 bases from V and 1 base from J, leaving 21 bases between.

The chain carries TRBV30 and TRBJ2-7; D uncertain. Germline V gene sequence: CDR1 GTSNPN, CDR2 SVGIG (reference sequence). This CDR3 comprises 13 residues. V was shortened by 4 bases and J by 5 bases, with 15 bases between the two germline ends. CDR3 region: CAWMNTWQNEQYF. The CDR3 bases are TGTGCCTGGATGAATACATGGCAGAACGAGCAGTACTTC.

V gene TRBV6-4 combines with J gene TRBJ2-7; D is perhaps TRBD2 (8 bases). The germline CDR1 and CDR2 sequences are MRHNA and SNTAGT. V was pared by 11 bases and J by 5 bases, with 16 bases between. This CDR3 is built from 12 residues. The DNA of the CDR3 is TGTGCCCCGGGAGGGGGCTTCGACGAGCAGTACTTC. Translating it yields CAPGGGFDEQYF.

The chain recombines TRBV19 with TRBJ1-6; 9 nucleotides agree with TRBD1. V was clipped by 10 bases and J by 9 bases; unmatched bases: 10. CDR3 size: 14 residues. Germline V gives CDR1 LNHDA, CDR2 SQIVND (reference sequence). The chain's CDR3 is CATSGTGITSPLHF. The CDR3 DNA follows: TGTGCCACCTCCGGGACAGGGATAACTTCACCCCTCCACTTT.

This chain links TRBV11-2 with TRBJ2-7; TRBD1 matches 7 bases. The CDR3 spans 15 residues. V lost 5 bases to trimming and J lost 0 bases; unmatched junction nucleotides: 7. CDR1 SGHAT and CDR2 FQNNGV come from the germline V gene. The CDR3 bases are TGTGCCAGCAGCCAAGTACAGGGGACCTCCTACGAGCAGTACTTC. This translates into CASSQVQGTSYEQYF.

This chain joins TRBV6-5 and TRBJ1-3, with 8 positions matching TRBD1. Per germline, CDR1 MNHEY and CDR2 SVGAGI. J lost 4 bases, V lost 7 bases, and 6 bases had no gene match. This CDR3 is 14 amino acids long. In nucleotides, the CDR3 is TGTGCCAGCACTACATGGACAGGGGGAAACACCATATATTTT. It is translated as CASTTWTGGNTIYF.

The rearrangement links TRBV21-1 to TRBJ1-1; TRBD1 reflects the table's D call only, with no check against the DNA. TRBV21-1 is annotated as a pseudogene. CDR3 length equals 17 residues. CDR3 DNA sequence: TGTGCCAGCAGCAAAGAGAAACCGCTGGGACAGCGGCGTGAAGCTTTCTTT. Protein sequence: CASSKEKPLGQRREAFF.

The CDR3 DNA follows: TGTGCCAGCAGCTTAGTGGGACAGGGAAGTTGGAGTTCACCCCTCCACTTT. It translates to CASSLVGQGSWSSPLHF. The rearrangement uses TRBV11-2 and TRBJ1-6, with 9 bases identical to TRBD1. V lost 1 base, J lost 9 bases, and 10 bases stayed unmatched. CDR3 length equals 17 residues. Germline V CDR1 and CDR2: SGHAT, FQNNGV.

The CDR3 bases are TGTGCCAGTAGTGTCTGGACAGGGGGTTCCTACGAGCAGTACTTC. This sequence encodes CASSVWTGGSYEQYF. V usage is TRBV19 and J usage is TRBJ2-7; 10 nucleotides align to TRBD1. Losses at the gene ends were 5 bases for V and 1 base for J; bases not matched to a gene: 5. The germline gives CDR1 LNHDA, CDR2 SQIVND (reference sequence). This CDR3 contains 15 residues.

The V call is TRBV12-3 or TRBV12-4, the J call TRBJ1-1; D is perhaps TRBD1 (5 bases). Trimming shortened V by 7 bases and J by 2 bases, and 11 bases separated the two germline ends. There are 13 residues in the CDR3. The CDR3 DNA reads TGTGCCAGCACCCGGGACTTTAACACTGAAGCTTTCTTT. Translating it yields CASTRDFNTEAFF.

The CDR3 DNA is TGTGCCAGCAGCATAGCGGGGGGGCGATCCAATGAGCAGTTCTTC. Its protein is CASSIAGGRSNEQFF. The chain has TRBV7-3 and TRBJ2-1; 11 bases agree with TRBD2. V lost 5 bases to trimming and J lost 6 bases; unmatched junction nucleotides: 6. CDR1 and CDR2 (germline): SGHTA, FQGTGA. CDR3 size: 15 residues.

J is TRBJ1-6 and V is TRBV5-1; 7 bases fit TRBD1. The CDR3 is made up of 14 amino acids. Germline V CDR1 and CDR2: SGHRS, YFSETQ. V dropped 4 bases and J dropped 4; count of bases not matched to a gene: 2. The CDR3 sequence: CASSRDSYNSPLHF. The CDR3 DNA reads as TGCGCCAGCAGCCGGGACAGTTATAATTCACCCCTCCACTTT.

The rearrangement uses TRBV7-3 and TRBJ1-1, with D possibly matching TRBD1 (5 bases). Trimming shortened V by 1 base and J by 6 bases, and 12 bases separated the two germline ends. The CDR3 covers 14 residues. Per germline, CDR1 SGHTA and CDR2 FQGTGA. CDR3 sequence: CASSLNQGQSEAFF. CDR3 coding DNA: TGTGCCAGCAGCTTAAACCAAGGACAATCTGAAGCTTTCTTT. The variable domain in full, with the rest retrieved from reference TRBV7-3 and TRBJ1-1, is GAGVSQTPSNKVTEKGKYVELRCDPISGHTALYWYRQSLGQGPEFLIYFQGTGAADDSGLPNDRFFAVRPEGSVSTLKIQRTERGDSAVYLCASSLNQGQSEAFFGQGTRLTVV.

The chain combines TRBV3-1 (or the pseudogene TRBV3-2) with TRBJ2-2; a weak D match, TRBD2 (6 bases). Trimming pared 4 bases from V and 0 bases from J, leaving 12 bases between. Looked up from germline, CDR1 is LGHDT and CDR2 is YNNKEL (reference sequence). The CDR3 sequence is 16 residues long. This chain's CDR3 is CASSLRGKPNTGELFF. The CDR3 DNA follows: TGTGCCAGCAGCCTACGGGGGAAGCCGAACACCGGGGAGCTGTTTTTT.

The CDR3 spells CASSPTGGGYTF. CDR3 DNA: TGTGCCAGTAGTCCCACAGGGGGCGGCTACACCTTC. V usage is TRBV19 and J usage is TRBJ1-2, with TRBD1 identical over 9 bases. CDR1 is LNHDA, CDR2 SQIVND, per germline (reference sequence). This CDR3 spans 12 amino acids. V lost 5 bases and J lost 8; bases outside the gene matches: 3.

This clone was seen a handful of times. The chain uses TRBV6-5 and TRBJ1-1, with D possibly being TRBD1 (5 bases). Trimming removed 0 bases from V and 6 bases from J, with 14 bases in between. Germline CDR1 reads MNHEY; CDR2 reads SVGAGI. There are 15 residues in the CDR3. The CDR3 DNA is TGTGCCAGCAGTTACTCGAAGGGGCAGTTCGCTGAAGCTTTCTTT. This codes for CASSYSKGQFAEAFF.

The chain carries TRBV2 and TRBJ2-3; a possible D gene is TRBD1 (6 bases). This CDR3 region has 15 residues. Looked up from germline, CDR1 is SNHLY and CDR2 is FYNNEI. The V gene lost 8 bases and the J gene lost 1 base, with 16 bases spanning the gap. CDR3 nucleotide sequence: TGTGCCAGCGCCGCGAGGGGGATCGGCACAGATACGCAGTATTTT. This translates into CASAARGIGTDTQYF. The full variable domain, with the rest looked up from reference TRBV2 and TRBJ2-3, is EPEVTQTPSHQVTQMGQEVILRCVPISNHLYFYWYRQILGQKVEFLVSFYNNEISEKSEIFDDQFSVERPDGSNFTLKIRSTKLEDSAMYFCASAARGIGTDTQYFGPGTRLTVL.

CDR3 in DNA: TGTGCCAGCAGCTTAGTTGGTGGCTGGTGGAACACTGAAGCTTTCTTT. Residues: CASSLVGGWWNTEAFF. The chain couples TRBV11-1 to TRBJ1-1; no clear D gene. Trimming stripped 1 base from V and 1 base from J, with 13 bases between. In germline, CDR1 is SGHAT, CDR2 FQDESV (reference sequence). The CDR3 spans 16 residues. The entire variable domain, with the rest obtained from reference TRBV11-1 and TRBJ1-1, is as follows: EAEVAQSPRYKITEKSQAVAFWCDPISGHATLYWYRQILGQGPELLVQFQDESVVDDSQLPKDRFSAERLKGVDSTLKIQPAELGDSAMYLCASSLVGGWWNTEAFFGQGTRLTVV.